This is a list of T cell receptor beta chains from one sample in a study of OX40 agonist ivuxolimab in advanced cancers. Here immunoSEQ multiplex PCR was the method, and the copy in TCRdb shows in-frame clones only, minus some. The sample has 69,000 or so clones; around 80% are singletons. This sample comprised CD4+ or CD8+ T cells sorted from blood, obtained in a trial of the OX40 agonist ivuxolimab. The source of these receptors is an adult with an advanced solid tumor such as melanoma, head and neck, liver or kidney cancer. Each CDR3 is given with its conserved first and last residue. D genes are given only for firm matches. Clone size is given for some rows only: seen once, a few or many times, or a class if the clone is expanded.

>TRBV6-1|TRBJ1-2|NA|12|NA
CASTDPLYGYTF
TGTGCCAGCACGGACCCGCTCTATGGCTACACCTTC
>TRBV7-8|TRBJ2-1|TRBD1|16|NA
CASSLTGQGLYNEQFF
TGTGCCAGCAGCTTAACCGGACAGGGCCTATACAATGAGCAGTTCTTC
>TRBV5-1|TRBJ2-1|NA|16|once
CASSSGGQNSYNEQFF
TGCGCCAGCAGCTCGGGAGGACAGAACTCCTACAATGAGCAGTTCTTC
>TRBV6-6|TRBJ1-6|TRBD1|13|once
CASGDRATSPLHF
TGTGCCAGCGGTGACAGGGCTACCTCACCCCTCCACTTT
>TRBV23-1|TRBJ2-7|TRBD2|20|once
CASSRPSTGGTSGRAYEQYF
TGCGCCAGCAGTCGTCCTTCGACAGGGGGGACTAGCGGGAGGGCCTACGAGCAGTACTTC
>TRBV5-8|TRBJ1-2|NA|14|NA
CASSLAWTDYGYTF
TGTGCCAGCAGCTTGGCCTGGACTGATTATGGCTACACCTTC
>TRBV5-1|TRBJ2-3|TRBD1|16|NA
CASSLGGTGGLYTQYF
TGCGCCAGCAGCTTGGGAGGGACAGGGGGCCTATATACGCAGTATTTT
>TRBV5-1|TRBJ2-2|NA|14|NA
CASSLAGNTGELFF
TGCGCCAGCAGCTTGGCGGGGAACACCGGGGAGCTGTTTTTT
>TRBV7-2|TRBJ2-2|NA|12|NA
CASSLIGGELFF
TGTGCCAGCAGCTTAATTGGCGGGGAGCTGTTTTTT
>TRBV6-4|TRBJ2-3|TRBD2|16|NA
CASSDSGTSKGDTQYF
TGTGCCAGCAGTGACTCCGGGACTAGCAAGGGAGATACGCAGTATTTT
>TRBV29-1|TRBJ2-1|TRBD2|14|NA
CSVVRTSGSYEQFF
TGCAGCGTTGTTCGGACTAGCGGGAGCTATGAGCAGTTCTTC
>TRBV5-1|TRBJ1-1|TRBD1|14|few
CASSLDTGVVEAFF
TGCGCCAGCAGCTTGGATACAGGGGTCGTTGAAGCTTTCTTT
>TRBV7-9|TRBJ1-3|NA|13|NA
CASLGGSGNTIYF
TGTGCCAGCCTTGGGGGCTCTGGAAACACCATATATTTT
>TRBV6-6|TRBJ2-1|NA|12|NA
CASSYSSNEQFF
TGTGCCAGCAGTTACTCCTCCAATGAGCAGTTCTTC
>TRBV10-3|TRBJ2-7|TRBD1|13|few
CAIAGTAEREQYF
TGTGCCATTGCAGGGACAGCAGAGAGGGAGCAGTACTTC
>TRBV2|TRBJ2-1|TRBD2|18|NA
CASSEDSPQRGGYNEQFF
TGTGCCAGCAGTGAAGACTCCCCCCAGCGGGGGGGCTACAATGAGCAGTTCTTC
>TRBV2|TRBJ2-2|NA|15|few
CASLGGTTNTGELFF
TGTGCCAGCCTGGGGGGCACCACGAACACCGGGGAGCTGTTTTTT
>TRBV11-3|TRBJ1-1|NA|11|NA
CASSMNTEAFF
TGTGCCAGCAGTATGAACACTGAAGCTTTCTTT
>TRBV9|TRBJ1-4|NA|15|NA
CASTPGGSTNEKLFF
TGTGCCAGCACACCGGGGGGTTCAACTAATGAAAAACTGTTTTTT
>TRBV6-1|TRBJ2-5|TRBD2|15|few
CASSELAGGGETQYF
TGTGCCAGCAGTGAACTGGCGGGGGGGGGAGAGACCCAGTACTTC
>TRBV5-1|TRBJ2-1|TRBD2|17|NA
CASSEKTSGDSYNEQFF
TGCGCCAGCAGCGAGAAGACTAGCGGAGATTCCTACAATGAGCAGTTCTTC
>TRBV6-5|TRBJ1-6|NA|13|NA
CASTRGPHSPLHF
TGTGCCAGCACCAGGGGTCCACATTCACCCCTCCACTTT
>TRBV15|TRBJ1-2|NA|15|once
CATSRGVASGRGYTF
TGTGCCACCAGCAGAGGAGTGGCTTCAGGCCGGGGCTACACCTTC
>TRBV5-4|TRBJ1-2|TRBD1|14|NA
CASSRGQGEYGYTF
TGTGCCAGCAGTCGTGGACAGGGCGAGTATGGCTACACCTTC
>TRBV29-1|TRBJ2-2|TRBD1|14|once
CSVVETGGTGELFF
TGCAGCGTTGTAGAGACAGGGGGAACCGGGGAGCTGTTTTTT
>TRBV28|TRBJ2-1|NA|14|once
CASSPPLTSNEQFF
TGTGCCAGCAGCCCTCCCTTGACTAGCAATGAGCAGTTCTTC
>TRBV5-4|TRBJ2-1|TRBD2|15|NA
CASSRTSGNYNEQFF
TGTGCCAGCAGCCGAACTAGCGGGAACTACAATGAGCAGTTCTTC
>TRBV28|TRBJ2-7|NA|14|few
CASSFPDRGYEQYF
TGTGCCAGCAGTTTCCCCGACAGAGGTTACGAGCAGTACTTC
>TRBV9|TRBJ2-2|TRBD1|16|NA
CASSPTGDLDTGELFF
TGTGCCAGCAGCCCCACAGGGGATCTGGACACCGGGGAGCTGTTTTTT
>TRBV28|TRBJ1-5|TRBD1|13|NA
CASSLRVTGLQHF
TGTGCCAGCAGTTTACGGGTGACAGGGCTCCAGCATTTT
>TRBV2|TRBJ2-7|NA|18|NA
CASSAPRDSSHRGYEQYF
TGTGCCAGCAGTGCCCCCCGGGACTCCAGCCACCGGGGTTACGAGCAGTACTTC
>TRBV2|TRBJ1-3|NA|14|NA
CATRPNGSGNTIYF
TGTGCCACTCGACCCAATGGGTCTGGAAACACCATATATTTT
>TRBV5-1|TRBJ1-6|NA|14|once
CASSFQGTDSPLHF
TGCGCCAGCAGCTTCCAGGGTACAGATTCACCCCTCCACTTT
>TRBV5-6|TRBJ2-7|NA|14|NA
CASSLVGDPYEQYF
TGTGCCAGCAGCTTGGTAGGGGACCCCTACGAGCAGTACTTC
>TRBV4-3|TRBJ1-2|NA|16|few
CASSQDRRDGLYGYTF
TGCGCCAGCAGCCAAGATCGCCGGGACGGTCTATATGGCTACACCTTC
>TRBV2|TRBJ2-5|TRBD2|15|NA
CASSDIAGAQETQYF
TGTGCCAGCAGTGATATAGCGGGGGCCCAAGAGACCCAGTACTTC
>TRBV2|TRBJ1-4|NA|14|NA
CASSDVEAGEKLFF
TGTGCCAGCAGTGACGTCGAGGCTGGGGAAAAACTGTTTTTT
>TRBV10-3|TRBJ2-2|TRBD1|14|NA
CATGGQGRTGELFF
TGTGCCACCGGAGGACAGGGACGCACCGGGGAGCTGTTTTTT
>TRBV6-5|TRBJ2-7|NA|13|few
CASAAGTDYEQYF
TGTGCCAGCGCTGCCGGGACGGATTACGAGCAGTACTTC
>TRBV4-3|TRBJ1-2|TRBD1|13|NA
CASSQDRGQGYTF
TGCGCCAGCAGCCAAGACAGGGGGCAAGGCTACACCTTC
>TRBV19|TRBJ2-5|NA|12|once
CASRGAGATQYF
TGTGCCAGTCGGGGCGCAGGGGCGACCCAGTACTTC
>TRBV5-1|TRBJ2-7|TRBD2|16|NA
CASSPGGSGGDYEQYF
TGCGCCAGCAGCCCGGGCGGGAGCGGGGGGGACTACGAGCAGTACTTC
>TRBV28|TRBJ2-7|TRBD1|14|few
CASSLADRAYEQYF
TGTGCCAGCAGTTTGGCTGACAGGGCTTACGAGCAGTACTTC
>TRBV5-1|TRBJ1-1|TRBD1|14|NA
CASSPGTGNTEAFF
TGCGCCAGCAGCCCAGGGACAGGGAACACTGAAGCTTTCTTT
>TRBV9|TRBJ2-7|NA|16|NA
CASSVGYFRSLDEQYF
TGTGCCAGCAGCGTAGGTTACTTTCGCTCCTTGGACGAGCAGTACTTC
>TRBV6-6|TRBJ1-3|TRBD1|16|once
CASRLGTGTSGNTIYF
TGTGCCAGCAGACTCGGGACAGGGACATCTGGAAACACCATATATTTT
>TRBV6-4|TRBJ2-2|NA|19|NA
CASSKTHILGGPDTGELFF
TGTGCCAGCAGTAAAACACACATACTAGGCGGTCCTGACACCGGGGAGCTGTTTTTT
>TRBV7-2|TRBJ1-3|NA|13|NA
CASSWPQGNTIYF
TGTGCCAGCAGCTGGCCTCAAGGAAACACCATATATTTT
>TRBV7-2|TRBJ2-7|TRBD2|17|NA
CASSSTGLAGRPYEQYF
TGTGCCAGCAGCTCGACGGGACTAGCGGGACGCCCCTACGAGCAGTACTTC
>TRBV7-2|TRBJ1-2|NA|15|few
CASTLGQASHYGYTF
TGTGCCAGCACCTTAGGGCAGGCCTCTCACTATGGCTACACCTTC
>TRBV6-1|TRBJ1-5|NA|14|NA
CASSEAGSGQPQHF
TGTGCCAGCAGTGAAGCGGGCAGCGGTCAGCCCCAGCATTTT
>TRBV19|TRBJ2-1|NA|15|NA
CASSIFPALGNEQFF
TGTGCCAGTAGTATTTTCCCGGCCCTAGGCAATGAGCAGTTCTTC
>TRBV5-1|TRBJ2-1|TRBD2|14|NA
CASSWGAGGPEQFF
TGCGCCAGCAGCTGGGGAGCGGGGGGCCCGGAGCAGTTCTTC
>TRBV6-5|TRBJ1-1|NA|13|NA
CASNPRGNTEAFF
TGTGCCAGCAACCCAAGGGGGAACACTGAAGCTTTCTTT
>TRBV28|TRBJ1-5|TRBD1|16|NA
CASSPTTGQGDKPQHF
TGTGCCAGCAGTCCTACCACGGGACAGGGCGATAAGCCCCAGCATTTT
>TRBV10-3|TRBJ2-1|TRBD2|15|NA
CATGTSGGFYNEQFF
TGTGCCACCGGGACTAGCGGGGGGTTCTACAATGAGCAGTTCTTC
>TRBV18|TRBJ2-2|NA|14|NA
CASSVDSNTGELFF
TGTGCCAGCTCAGTGGACTCGAACACCGGGGAGCTGTTTTTT
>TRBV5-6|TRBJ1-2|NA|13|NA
CASSLAAAYGYTF
TGTGCCAGCAGCTTGGCAGCAGCTTATGGCTACACCTTC
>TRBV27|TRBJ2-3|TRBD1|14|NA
CASSFGTGADTQYF
TGTGCCAGCAGTTTTGGGACAGGGGCAGATACGCAGTATTTT
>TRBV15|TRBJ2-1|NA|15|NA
CATSRGAASVHEQFF
TGTGCCACCAGCAGAGGGGCGGCTAGCGTCCATGAGCAGTTCTTC